These T cell receptor beta chains were read from a single sample in a study of shared clonotypes between healthy human individuals. TCRdb's table, derived via immunoSEQ multiplex PCR, lists solely in-frame clones and lacks some. The sample records millions of clones, roughly 96% being singletons. The sequencing sample was made of naive CD4+ T cells sorted from blood. The receptors derive from a man between 18 and 29 years old in good health. Both conserved end residues are part of each CDR3. A D gene is named only where the DNA matches it firmly. Not all rows give a size; the values are once, few, many and, for expanded clones, a class.

V gene	D gene	clone size	J gene	CDR3 DNA	CDR3 protein
TRBV7-2	NA	NA	TRBJ2-7	TGTGCCAGCAGCTTAGGACACCTCCAGGTGCAGTACTTC	CASSLGHLQVQYF
TRBV4-1	NA	NA	TRBJ1-1	TGCGCCAGCAGCCAACACGTCGGGGGAGGCGGGGTTGCTGAAGCTTTCTTT	CASSQHVGGGGVAEAFF
TRBV6-5	NA	NA	TRBJ2-7	TGTGCCAGCAGCCGAAGTCAGTTGAACGAGCAGTACTTC	CASSRSQLNEQYF
TRBV6-5	NA	NA	TRBJ2-6	TGTGCCAGCAGTTACTCACTGTCTGGGGCCAACGTCCTGACTTTC	CASSYSLSGANVLTF
TRBV30	NA	NA	TRBJ1-6	TGTGCCTGGAGTTCGCTACCGCTCAGCTCCTATAATTCACCCCTCCACTTT	CAWSSLPLSSYNSPLHF
TRBV6-5	NA	NA	TRBJ2-7	TGTGCCAGCAGTTACCGTGGGAGCCTTTACGAGCAGTACTTC	CASSYRGSLYEQYF
TRBV25-1	NA	NA	TRBJ2-2	TGTGCCAGCAGTGAATTGAGGGGAAGCAGCACCGGGGAGCTGTTTTTT	CASSELRGSSTGELFF
TRBV6-5	TRBD2	NA	TRBJ2-7	TGTGCCAGCATGACTAGCGGTATTCCCTACGAGCAGTACTTC	CASMTSGIPYEQYF
TRBV11-2	NA	NA	TRBJ2-7	TGTGCCAGCAGCTTAGAGGGTGGTAAGGGGAATTACGAGCAGTACTTC	CASSLEGGKGNYEQYF
TRBV27	TRBD1	NA	TRBJ1-2	TGTGCCAGCAAACGAAACGGACAGGGGGCGATCGGCTACACCTTC	CASKRNGQGAIGYTF
TRBV29-1	NA	NA	TRBJ1-2	TGCAGCGTTGAAGGGGGCGTTCCTTGGAGCTATGGCTACACCTTC	CSVEGGVPWSYGYTF
TRBV9	TRBD2	NA	TRBJ2-1	TGTGCCAGCAGCGCTGGGGGAGCGGGAGATAACAATGAGCAGTTCTTC	CASSAGGAGDNNEQFF
TRBV29-1	NA	once	TRBJ1-2	TGCAGCGTTGGAGGGGGGGTAGCTAACTATGGCTACACCTTC	CSVGGGVANYGYTF
TRBV5-8	TRBD1	NA	TRBJ1-5	TGTGCCAGCAGCGGCCGGGACAGGGGGGCTCTACAGCCCCAGCATTTT	CASSGRDRGALQPQHF
TRBV29-1	TRBD2	NA	TRBJ2-3	TGCAGCGTTGCCAAGACTAGCGGGAGTGCAGATACGCAGTATTTT	CSVAKTSGSADTQYF
TRBV5-1	NA	NA	TRBJ2-2	TGCGCCAGCAGCTTGGACGGAGACAACACCGGGGAGCTGTTTTTT	CASSLDGDNTGELFF
TRBV2	NA	NA	TRBJ2-2	TGTGCCAGCAGTGAATCCACAGTGAACACCGGGGAGCTGTTTTTT	CASSESTVNTGELFF
TRBV29-1	NA	NA	TRBJ2-7	TGCAGCGTTGAAGAACAGGGCGGCCACGAGCAGTACTTC	CSVEEQGGHEQYF
TRBV7-2	TRBD2	NA	TRBJ2-7	TGTGCCAGCAGCTACGCCGGGACTAGCAGTGAGCAGTACTTC	CASSYAGTSSEQYF
TRBV6-6	TRBD2	NA	TRBJ2-2	TGTGCCACCCGAGGGATAGCGGGAGCCACCGGGGAGCTGTTTTTT	CATRGIAGATGELFF
TRBV28	NA	NA	TRBJ2-2	TGTGCCAGCAAAGACCCCAGAGCGGAGCTGTTTTTT	CASKDPRAELFF
TRBV5-5	NA	NA	TRBJ1-6	TGTGCCAGCAGCCCAAGACAGAGCTCCTATAATTCACCCCTCCACTTT	CASSPRQSSYNSPLHF
TRBV27	TRBD1	NA	TRBJ1-6	TGTGCCAGCAGGACAGGGAATTCACCCCTCCACTTT	CASRTGNSPLHF
TRBV30	NA	NA	TRBJ1-3	TGTGCCTGGAGTGTTGAGGAAAACACCATATATTTT	CAWSVEENTIYF
TRBV10-2	TRBD1	NA	TRBJ2-1	TGCGCCAGCAAGCCGGGACAGGGTAACCTCAATGAGCAGTTCTTC	CASKPGQGNLNEQFF
TRBV29-1	TRBD2	NA	TRBJ2-5	TGCAGCGTTGGAGCTAGCGGAGAGACCCAGTACTTC	CSVGASGETQYF
TRBV25-1	TRBD1	NA	TRBJ1-4	TGTGCCAGCAGTGTGGGACAGGGAGAAAAACTGTTTTTT	CASSVGQGEKLFF
TRBV10-3	NA	once	TRBJ2-1	TGTGCCACTTCAGACAGTAAACCCTACAATGAGCAGTTCTTC	CATSDSKPYNEQFF
TRBV10-1	NA	NA	TRBJ2-2	TGCGCCAGCTCCCGTCAGGGGACGGCCGGGGAGCTGTTTTTT	CASSRQGTAGELFF
TRBV5-1	NA	NA	TRBJ2-5	TGCGCCAGCAGCTTGCCCGAGACCCAGTACTTC	CASSLPETQYF
TRBV5-1	TRBD2	NA	TRBJ2-7	TGCGCCAGCAGCTTGGAACTAGCGGCGCCATACGAGCAGTACTTC	CASSLELAAPYEQYF
TRBV7-2	TRBD2	NA	TRBJ2-1	TGTGCCAGCAGCTTAGAGTCGGGAGGGGCGAATGAGCAGTTCTTC	CASSLESGGANEQFF
TRBV6-1	NA	NA	TRBJ1-5	TGTGCCAGCAGTGGCGACGGGCGACGCTGGGGCAATCAGCCCCAGCATTTT	CASSGDGRRWGNQPQHF
TRBV30	NA	NA	TRBJ1-1	TGTGCCTGGAGGTGGGAAACCCGGGCCGAAGCTTTCTTT	CAWRWETRAEAFF
TRBV28	NA	NA	TRBJ1-2	TGTGCCAGCAGTTCCGGGAAAGCTAACTATGGCTACACCTTC	CASSSGKANYGYTF
TRBV6-6	TRBD1	NA	TRBJ2-2	TGTGCCAGCCTTAGACAGGGAGAAACCGGGGAGCTGTTTTTT	CASLRQGETGELFF
TRBV11-2	NA	NA	TRBJ2-7	TGTGCCAGCAGCCGAAGCTCGACTCTTTCCTACGAGCAGTACTTC	CASSRSSTLSYEQYF
TRBV5-5	NA	NA	TRBJ2-7	TGTGCCAGCAGCTTGGGTCGTGGGGTAGCGTCCCACGAGCAGTACTTC	CASSLGRGVASHEQYF
TRBV11-2	TRBD1	NA	TRBJ1-3	TGTGCCAGCAGCTTATCCGACAGGGCTGCTGGAAACACCATATATTTT	CASSLSDRAAGNTIYF
TRBV28	NA	NA	TRBJ2-1	TGTGCCAGCAATGGACGGGACCGCTCCTACAATGAGCAGTTCTTC	CASNGRDRSYNEQFF
TRBV7-7	TRBD2	NA	TRBJ2-7	TGTGCTAGCAGCTTAGCGGGAGGTTACGAGCAGTACTTC	CASSLAGGYEQYF
TRBV21-1	NA	NA	TRBJ1-5	TGTGCCAGCAGCAGGGACAGGGAGAGCAATCAGCCCCAGCATTTT	CASSRDRESNQPQHF
TRBV27	NA	NA	TRBJ1-1	TGTGCCAGCAGTCGTCGGGATTTCGCTGAAGCTTTCTTT	CASSRRDFAEAFF
TRBV5-1	TRBD2	NA	TRBJ2-1	TGCGCCAGCATCCCGGGGGCTAGCGGGAAGGGTGAGCAGTTCTTC	CASIPGASGKGEQFF
TRBV7-9	NA	NA	TRBJ2-7	TGTGCCAGCAGCTCTATTCAGGGTCGGGGGGAGCAGTACTTC	CASSSIQGRGEQYF
TRBV14	NA	NA	TRBJ1-2	TGTGCCAGCAGCCAACCTAACACAGGGAACTATGGCTACACCTTC	CASSQPNTGNYGYTF
TRBV5-1	NA	NA	TRBJ2-7	TGCGCCAGCAGCTTGACGGGAGCTACCTACGAGCAGTACTTC	CASSLTGATYEQYF
TRBV2	NA	NA	TRBJ2-1	TGTGCCAGCACCCCAGAAGTCTACAATGAGCAGTTCTTC	CASTPEVYNEQFF
TRBV7-9	NA	NA	TRBJ2-2	TGTGCCAGCAGCTTCCCTTTGAGGGACACCGGGGAGCTGTTTTTT	CASSFPLRDTGELFF
TRBV10-3	TRBD1	NA	TRBJ2-7	TGTGCCATCACCAGGACAGGGGGCGTATACGAGCAGTACTTC	CAITRTGGVYEQYF